This T cell receptor (beta chain) was retrieved from a study of T cell repertoires in cytomegalovirus infection. Study-level information: Indications of both CMV infection and matching HLA type were provided by public TCR beta signatures.

The CDR3 loop spans 14 amino acids. From germline, CDR1 is SEHNR and CDR2 FQNEAQ (reference sequence). Deletions cut 3 bases from V and 4 bases from J, with 10 bases between. TCRdb re-analysed the reads in MiXCR, keeping a single row per CDR3 protein. This table holds under 200,000 distinct CDR3 sequences, nearly 9.5% found once. The chain links TRBV7-9 to TRBJ2-1, with a tentative D call TRBD2 (5 bases). This clonotype originated in a human donor in good health (CMV status not recorded). Some clones in this sample may be carry-over from other donors' samples. Sequenced material: PBMCs. The DNA of the CDR3 is TGTGCCAGCAGCTTGGGTGGGGAGTACAATGAGCAGTTCTTC. This sequence encodes CASSLGGEYNEQFF.